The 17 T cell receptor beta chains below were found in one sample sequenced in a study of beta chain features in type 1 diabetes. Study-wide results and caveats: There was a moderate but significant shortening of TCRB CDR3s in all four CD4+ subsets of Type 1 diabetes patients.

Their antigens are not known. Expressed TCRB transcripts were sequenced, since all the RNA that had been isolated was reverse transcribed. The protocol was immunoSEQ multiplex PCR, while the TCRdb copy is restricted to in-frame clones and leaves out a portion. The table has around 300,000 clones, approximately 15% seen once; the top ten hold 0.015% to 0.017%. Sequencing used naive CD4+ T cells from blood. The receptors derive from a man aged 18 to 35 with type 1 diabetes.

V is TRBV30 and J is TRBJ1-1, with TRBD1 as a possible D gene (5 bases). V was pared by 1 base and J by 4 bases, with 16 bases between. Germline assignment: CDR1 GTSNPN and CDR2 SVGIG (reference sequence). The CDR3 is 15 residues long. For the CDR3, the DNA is TGTGCCTGGAGTGGGCCCAGGGTGGTAAGCACTGAAGCTTTCTTT. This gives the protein CAWSGPRVVSTEAFF.

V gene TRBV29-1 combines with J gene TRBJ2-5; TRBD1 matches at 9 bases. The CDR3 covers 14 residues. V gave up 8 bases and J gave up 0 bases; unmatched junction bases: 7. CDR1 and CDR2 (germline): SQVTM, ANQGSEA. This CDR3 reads CSFRDRAYQETQYF. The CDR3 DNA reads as TGCAGCTTTAGGGACAGGGCGTACCAAGAGACCCAGTACTTC.

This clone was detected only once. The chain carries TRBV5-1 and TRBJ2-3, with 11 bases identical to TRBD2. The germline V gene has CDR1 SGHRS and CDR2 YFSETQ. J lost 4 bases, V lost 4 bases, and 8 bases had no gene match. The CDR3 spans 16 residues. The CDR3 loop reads CASSRLLAGVSDTQYF. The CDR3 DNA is TGCGCCAGCAGCCGCTTACTAGCGGGGGTGTCAGATACGCAGTATTTT. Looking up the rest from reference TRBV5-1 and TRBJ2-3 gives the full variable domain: KAGVTQTPRYLIKTRGQQVTLSCSPISGHRSVSWYQQTPGQGLQFLFEYFSETQRNKGNFPGRFSGRQFSNSRSEMNVSTLELGDSALYLCASSRLLAGVSDTQYFGPGTRLTVL.

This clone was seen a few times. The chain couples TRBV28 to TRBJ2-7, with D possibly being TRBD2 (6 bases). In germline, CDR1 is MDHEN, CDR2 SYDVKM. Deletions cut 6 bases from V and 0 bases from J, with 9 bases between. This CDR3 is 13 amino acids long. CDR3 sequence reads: CASRSGSSYEQYF. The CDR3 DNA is TGTGCCAGCAGGTCCGGGAGCTCCTACGAGCAGTACTTC.

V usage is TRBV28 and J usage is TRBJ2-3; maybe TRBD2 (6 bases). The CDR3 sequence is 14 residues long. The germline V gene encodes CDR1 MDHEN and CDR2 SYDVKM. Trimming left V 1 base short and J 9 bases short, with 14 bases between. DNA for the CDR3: TGTGCCAGCAGTTTATCAGGGAGGAGTGGCACGCAGTATTTT. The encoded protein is CASSLSGRSGTQYF.

The CDR3 sequence is CASSPGWSGGPLSAGELFF. DNA for the CDR3: TGTGCCAGCAGCCCGGGTTGGAGCGGGGGCCCCCTTAGTGCCGGGGAGCTGTTTTTT. V is TRBV7-2 and J is TRBJ2-2; 8 nucleotides align to TRBD2. The germline V gene has CDR1 SGHTA and CDR2 FQGNSA. The CDR3 runs to 19 residues. V lost 5 bases, J lost 6 bases, and 20 bases stayed unmatched.

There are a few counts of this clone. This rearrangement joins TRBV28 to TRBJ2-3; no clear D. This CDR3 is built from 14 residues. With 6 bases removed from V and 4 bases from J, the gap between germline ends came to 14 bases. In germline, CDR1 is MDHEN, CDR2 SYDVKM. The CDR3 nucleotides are TGTGCCAGCAGCAACTCTGCCCTCGCAGATACGCAGTATTTT. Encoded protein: CASSNSALADTQYF.

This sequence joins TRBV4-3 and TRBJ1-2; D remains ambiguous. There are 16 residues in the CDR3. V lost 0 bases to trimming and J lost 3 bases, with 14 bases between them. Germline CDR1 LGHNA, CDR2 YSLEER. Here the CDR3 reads CASSQEVGPEDYGYTF. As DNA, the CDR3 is TGCGCCAGCAGCCAAGAGGTAGGGCCGGAGGACTATGGCTACACCTTC.

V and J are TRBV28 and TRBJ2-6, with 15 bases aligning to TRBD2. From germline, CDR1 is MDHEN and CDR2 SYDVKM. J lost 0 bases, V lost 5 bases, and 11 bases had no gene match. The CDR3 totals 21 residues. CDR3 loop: CASSQPWGLAGGDSGANVLTF. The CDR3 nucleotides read TGTGCCAGCAGTCAGCCCTGGGGACTAGCGGGAGGCGACTCTGGGGCCAACGTCCTGACTTTC.

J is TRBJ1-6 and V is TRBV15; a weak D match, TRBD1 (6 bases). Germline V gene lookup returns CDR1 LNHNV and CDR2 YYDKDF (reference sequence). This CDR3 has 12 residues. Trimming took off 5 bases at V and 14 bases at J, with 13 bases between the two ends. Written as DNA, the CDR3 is TGTGCCACCAGCGACAAACAGGGCACCCTCCACTTT. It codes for CATSDKQGTLHF.

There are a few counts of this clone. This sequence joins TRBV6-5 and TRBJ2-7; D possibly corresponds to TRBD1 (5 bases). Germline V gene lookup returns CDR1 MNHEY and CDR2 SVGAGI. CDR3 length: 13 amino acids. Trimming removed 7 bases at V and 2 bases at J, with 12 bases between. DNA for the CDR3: TGTGCCAGCACGGAACAGGCTACCTACGAGCAGTACTTC. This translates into CASTEQATYEQYF.

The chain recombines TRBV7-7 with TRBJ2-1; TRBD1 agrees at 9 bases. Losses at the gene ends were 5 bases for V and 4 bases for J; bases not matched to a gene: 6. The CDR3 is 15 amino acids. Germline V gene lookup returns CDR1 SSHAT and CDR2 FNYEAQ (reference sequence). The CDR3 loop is CASSPGQGFYNEQFF. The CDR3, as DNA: TGTGCCAGCAGCCCAGGACAGGGGTTTTACAATGAGCAGTTCTTC.

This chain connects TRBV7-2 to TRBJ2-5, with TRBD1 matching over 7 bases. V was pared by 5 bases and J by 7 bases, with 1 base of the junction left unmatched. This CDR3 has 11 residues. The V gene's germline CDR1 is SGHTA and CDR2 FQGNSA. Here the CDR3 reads CASSAGGTQYF. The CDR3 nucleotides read TGTGCCAGCAGCGCAGGGGGGACCCAGTACTTC.

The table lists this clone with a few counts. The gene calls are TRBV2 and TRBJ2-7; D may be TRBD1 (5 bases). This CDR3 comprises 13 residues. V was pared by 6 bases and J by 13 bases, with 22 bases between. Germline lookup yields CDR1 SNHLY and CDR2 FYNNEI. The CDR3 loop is CASRDGLRAPHYF. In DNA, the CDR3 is TGTGCCAGCAGGGACGGGCTCAGGGCCCCACACTACTTC.

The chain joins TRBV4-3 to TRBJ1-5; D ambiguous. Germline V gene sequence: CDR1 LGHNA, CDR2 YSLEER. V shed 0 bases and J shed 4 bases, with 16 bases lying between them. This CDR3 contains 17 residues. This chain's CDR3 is CASSQEVTAGFNQPQHF. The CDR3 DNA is TGCGCCAGCAGCCAAGAGGTAACGGCGGGCTTTAATCAGCCCCAGCATTTT.

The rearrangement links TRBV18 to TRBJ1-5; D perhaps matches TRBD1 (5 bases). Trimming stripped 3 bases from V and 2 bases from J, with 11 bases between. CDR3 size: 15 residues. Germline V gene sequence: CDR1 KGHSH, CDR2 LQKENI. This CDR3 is CASSPSGVGNQPQHF. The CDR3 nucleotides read TGTGCCAGCTCACCGTCGGGGGTAGGCAATCAGCCCCAGCATTTT.

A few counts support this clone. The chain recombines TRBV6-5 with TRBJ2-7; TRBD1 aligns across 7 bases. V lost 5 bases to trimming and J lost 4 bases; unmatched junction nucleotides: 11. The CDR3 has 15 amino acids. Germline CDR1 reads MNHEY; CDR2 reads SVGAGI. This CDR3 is CASSPRTGPAYEQYF. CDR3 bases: TGTGCCAGCAGTCCTCGGACAGGCCCCGCTTACGAGCAGTACTTC.